These 4 T cell receptor beta chains came from one sample sequenced in a study of identical twins. MiXCR, applied by TCRdb to the 5' RACE reads, yields one record per CDR3 protein. Found here are a few hundred thousand distinct CDR3 sequences, 13% to 15% of them singletons; the top ten hold 0.98%. These records were also assigned to another study, of yellow fever vaccine responses in identical twins.

Material: CD4+ T cells sorted from blood. Source of these receptors: a woman under 30 in good health.

This clonotype was counted many times. The chain links TRBV7-2 to TRBJ1-1; D is unclear. V was cut by 1 base and J by 7 bases, with 10 bases left in between. Germline lookup yields CDR1 SGHTA and CDR2 FQGNSA. CDR3 length: 13 amino acids. CDR3 protein: CASSLVPNDEAFF. CDR3 DNA: TGTGCCAGCAGCTTAGTTCCGAATGATGAAGCTTTCTTT.

This clonotype appeared a few times. The gene calls are TRBV3-1 and TRBJ1-1; no definite D call. V was cut by 1 base and J by 4 bases, with 7 bases left in between. CDR1 is LGHDT and CDR2 is YNNKEL in the germline V gene (reference sequence). The CDR3 runs to 13 residues. CDR3 in amino acids: CASSQGSFTEAFF. As DNA, the CDR3 is TGTGCCAGCAGCCAAGGATCCTTCACTGAAGCTTTCTTT.

This clonotype was observed at least ten times. The chain links TRBV10-1 to TRBJ2-7, with D tentatively TRBD1 (7 bases). Germline V lookup: CDR1 WNHNN, CDR2 SYGVQD (reference sequence). The CDR3 runs 15 residues. V was trimmed by 0 bases and J by 7 bases, leaving 16 bases between them. The CDR3 spells CASSESRQGGGEQYF. As DNA, the CDR3 is TGCGCCAGCAGTGAGTCGAGGCAGGGGGGTGGGGAGCAGTACTTC.

There are a few counts of this clonotype. V gene TRBV5-6 combines with J gene TRBJ2-7, with D possibly being TRBD1 (6 bases). V dropped 4 bases and J dropped 7 bases, with 18 bases sitting between them. This CDR3 is built from 14 residues. The germline CDR1 and CDR2 sequences are SGHDT and YYEEEE. CDR3 sequence (DNA): TGTGCCAGCAGCCGGTCGGGGCAGGGGACGGAGCAGTACTTC. Translated, it gives CASSRSGQGTEQYF.